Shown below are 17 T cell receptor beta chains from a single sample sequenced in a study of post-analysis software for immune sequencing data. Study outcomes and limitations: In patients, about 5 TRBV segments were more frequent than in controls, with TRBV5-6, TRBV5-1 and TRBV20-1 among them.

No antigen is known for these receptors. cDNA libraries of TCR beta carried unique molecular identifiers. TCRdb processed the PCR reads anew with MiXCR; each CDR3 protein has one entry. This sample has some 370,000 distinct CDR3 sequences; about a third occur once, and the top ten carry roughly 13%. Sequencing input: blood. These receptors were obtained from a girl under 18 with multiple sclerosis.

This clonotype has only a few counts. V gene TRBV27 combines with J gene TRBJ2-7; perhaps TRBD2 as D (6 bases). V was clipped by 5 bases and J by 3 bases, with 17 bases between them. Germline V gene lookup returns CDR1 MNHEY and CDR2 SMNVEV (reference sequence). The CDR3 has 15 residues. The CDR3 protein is CASSPKAGTYYEQYF. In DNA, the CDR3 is TGTGCCAGCAGTCCCAAGGCAGGGACTTACTACGAGCAGTACTTC.

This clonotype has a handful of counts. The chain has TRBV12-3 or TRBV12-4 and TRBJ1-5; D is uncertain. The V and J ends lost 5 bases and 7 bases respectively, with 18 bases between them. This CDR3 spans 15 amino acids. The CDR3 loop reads CASSAVGVRYQPQHF. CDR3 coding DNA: TGTGCCAGCAGTGCCGTCGGGGTCCGTTACCAGCCCCAGCATTTT.

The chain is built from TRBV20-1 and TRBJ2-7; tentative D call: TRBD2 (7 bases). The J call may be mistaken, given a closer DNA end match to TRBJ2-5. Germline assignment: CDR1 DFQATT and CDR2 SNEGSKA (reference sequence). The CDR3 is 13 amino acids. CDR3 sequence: CSAKGGPLETQYF. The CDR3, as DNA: TGCAGTGCTAAGGGGGGGCCGTTAGAGACCCAGTACTTC.

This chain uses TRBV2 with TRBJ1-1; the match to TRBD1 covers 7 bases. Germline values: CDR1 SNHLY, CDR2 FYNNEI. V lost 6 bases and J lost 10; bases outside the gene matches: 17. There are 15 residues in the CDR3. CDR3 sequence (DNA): TGTGCCAGCAGCGGGAGGGGATCAGGGGGTGTAGGAGCTTTCTTT. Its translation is CASSGRGSGGVGAFF.

CDR3 sequence reads: CASSRQTEQYF. The CDR3 DNA follows: TGTGCCAGCAGCCGACAAACAGAGCAGTACTTC. This chain uses TRBV7-9 with TRBJ2-4; D gene ambiguous. V was cut by 5 bases and J by 13 bases, with 12 bases left in between. CDR1 is SEHNR, CDR2 FQNEAQ, per germline (reference sequence). The CDR3 length is 11 residues.

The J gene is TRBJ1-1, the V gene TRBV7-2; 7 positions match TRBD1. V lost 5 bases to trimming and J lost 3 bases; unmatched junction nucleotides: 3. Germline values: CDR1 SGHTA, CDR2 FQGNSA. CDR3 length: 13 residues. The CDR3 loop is CASSTQGDTEAFF. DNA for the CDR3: TGTGCCAGCAGCACCCAGGGGGACACTGAAGCTTTCTTT. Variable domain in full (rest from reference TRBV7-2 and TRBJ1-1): GAGVSQSPSNKVTEKGKDVELRCDPISGHTALYWYRQSLGQGLEFLIYFQGNSAPDKSGLPSDRFSAERTGGSVSTLTIQRTQQEDSAVYLCASSTQGDTEAFFGQGTRLTVV.

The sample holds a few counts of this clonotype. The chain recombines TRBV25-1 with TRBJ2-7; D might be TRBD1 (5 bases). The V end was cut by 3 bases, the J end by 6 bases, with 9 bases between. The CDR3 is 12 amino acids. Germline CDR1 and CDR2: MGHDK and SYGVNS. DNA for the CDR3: TGTGCCAGCAGTGAGGGGCCTTCCGAGCAGTACTTC. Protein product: CASSEGPSEQYF.

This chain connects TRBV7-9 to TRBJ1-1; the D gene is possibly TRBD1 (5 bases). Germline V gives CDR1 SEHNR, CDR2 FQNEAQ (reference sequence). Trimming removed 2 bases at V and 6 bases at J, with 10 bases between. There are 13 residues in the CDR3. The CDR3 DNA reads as TGTGCCAGCAGCTTAAGAGGGGACTCTGAAGCTTTCTTT. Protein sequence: CASSLRGDSEAFF.

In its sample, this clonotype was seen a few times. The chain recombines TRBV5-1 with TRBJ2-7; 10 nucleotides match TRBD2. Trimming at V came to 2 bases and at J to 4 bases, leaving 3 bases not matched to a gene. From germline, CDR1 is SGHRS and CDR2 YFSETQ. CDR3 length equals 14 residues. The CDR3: CASSFYSGGYEQYF. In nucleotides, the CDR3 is TGCGCCAGCAGCTTTTATAGCGGGGGGTACGAGCAGTACTTC.

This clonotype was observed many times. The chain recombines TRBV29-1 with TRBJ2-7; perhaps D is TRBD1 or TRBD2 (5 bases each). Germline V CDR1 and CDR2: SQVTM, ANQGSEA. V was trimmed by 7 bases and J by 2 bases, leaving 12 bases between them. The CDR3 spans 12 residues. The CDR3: CSERDLTYEQYF. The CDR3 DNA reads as TGCAGCGAACGGGACCTAACCTACGAGCAGTACTTC.

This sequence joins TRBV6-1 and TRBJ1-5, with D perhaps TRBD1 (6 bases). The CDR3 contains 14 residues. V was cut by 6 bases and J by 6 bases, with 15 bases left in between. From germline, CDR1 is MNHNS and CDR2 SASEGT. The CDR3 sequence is CASSNSGAVQPQHF. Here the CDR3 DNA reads TGTGCCAGCAGCAACTCAGGGGCGGTTCAGCCCCAGCATTTT.

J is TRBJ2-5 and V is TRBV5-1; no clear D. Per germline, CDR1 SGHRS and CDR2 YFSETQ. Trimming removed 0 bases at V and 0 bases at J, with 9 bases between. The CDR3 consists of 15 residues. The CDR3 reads CASSLGSGNQETQYF. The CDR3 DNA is TGCGCCAGCAGCTTGGGGTCAGGAAACCAAGAGACCCAGTACTTC.

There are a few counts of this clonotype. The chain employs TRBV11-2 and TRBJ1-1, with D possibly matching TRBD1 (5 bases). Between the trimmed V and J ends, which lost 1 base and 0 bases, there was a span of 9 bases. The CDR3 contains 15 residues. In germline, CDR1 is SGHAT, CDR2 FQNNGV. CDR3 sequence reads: CASSLGWGLNTEAFF. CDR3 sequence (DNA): TGTGCCAGCAGCTTAGGTTGGGGACTGAACACTGAAGCTTTCTTT.

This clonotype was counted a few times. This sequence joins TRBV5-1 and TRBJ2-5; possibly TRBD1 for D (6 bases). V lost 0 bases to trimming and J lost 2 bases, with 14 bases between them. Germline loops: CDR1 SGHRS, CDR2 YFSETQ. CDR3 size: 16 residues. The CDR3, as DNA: TGCGCCAGCAGCTTGGGGTCTGGGGACAAACAAGAGACCCAGTACTTC. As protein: CASSLGSGDKQETQYF.

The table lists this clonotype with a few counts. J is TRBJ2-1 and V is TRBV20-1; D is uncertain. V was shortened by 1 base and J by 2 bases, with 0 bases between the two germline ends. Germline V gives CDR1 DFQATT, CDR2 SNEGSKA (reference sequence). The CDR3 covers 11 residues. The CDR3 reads CSARAYNEQFF. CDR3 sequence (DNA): TGCAGTGCTAGAGCCTACAATGAGCAGTTCTTC.

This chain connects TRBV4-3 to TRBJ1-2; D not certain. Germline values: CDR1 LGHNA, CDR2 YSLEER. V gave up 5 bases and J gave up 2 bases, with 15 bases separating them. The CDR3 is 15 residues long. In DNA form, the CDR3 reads TGCGCCAGCAGCGGTCGGGGTGTGGGAAACTATGGCTACACCTTC. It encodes CASSGRGVGNYGYTF.

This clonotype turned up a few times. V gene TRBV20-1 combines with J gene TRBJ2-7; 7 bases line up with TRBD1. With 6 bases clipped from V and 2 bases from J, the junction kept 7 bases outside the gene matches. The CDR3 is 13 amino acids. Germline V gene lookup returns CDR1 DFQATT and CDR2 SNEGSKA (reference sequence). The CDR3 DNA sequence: TGCAGTGCGCTCCGGGACAGAGCCTACGAGCAGTACTTC. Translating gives CSALRDRAYEQYF.